This T cell receptor beta chain was sequenced in a study of T cell repertoires in urothelial bladder cancer (dated by TCRdb to between 2018 and 2021). Looking at the study overall: Clinical stages of the roughly twelve resected lesions were three cT0, three cTa, three cT1 and three cT2 or greater. About twelve resected bladder lesions, made up of urothelial carcinoma (UC+) and benign (UC-) specimens, were studied. Eleven to twelve patients who had bladder lesions and were undergoing transurethral resection were prospectively identified. The study compared TCR repertoire clonality in bladder tumors with that in benign bladder inflammation. The investigation overall reported the following: Fewer T cells were found in urothelial carcinoma specimens than in benign specimens, with medians of approximately 5,500 and 24,000, respectively. The median percentage of tumor infiltrating lymphocytes was 1.5% to 2.5% in carcinoma specimens and roughly 11% in benign specimens. In carcinoma specimens, up to roughly 17% of infiltrating lymphocytes were accounted for by a single T-cell clone, compared with under 2.5% in benign specimens.

The immunoSEQ assay was used to sequence the CDR3 region of the TCR beta chain. The paper's processing steps were these. For each specimen, the T-cell fraction, clonal dominance, and maximum TCR clone frequency were calculated. Sourced from immuneACCESS, this table was stored by TCRdb with only in-frame sequences that have V and J called. A share of the clones is absent; for the studies checked, an unresolved V gene accounts for under half, and the remainder has no known explanation. V and J calls and clone size are those listed in that table; D and trimming were worked out from the DNA. The sample table lists approximately 9,800 clones, 58% of them with a count of one. The ten most abundant clones make up 25% to 40% of the sample. This clone has only a few counts. This receptor's antigen is unknown. Within one base of it there is no much larger clone, and no base qualities were kept. Specimens of bladder lesions were obtained during transurethral resection and kept at -80C. DNA was isolated from the bladder specimens obtained at transurethral resection.

The germline V gene encodes CDR1 SGDLS and CDR2 YYNGEE. The CDR3 runs 15 residues from the cysteine to the phenylalanine. Only the CDR3 DNA stays, 45 bases, in frame from base 1. Trimming accounts for 0 bases at V and 0 bases at J, while the number of junction bases matched to no gene is 3. The clonotype originates from a human donor with urothelial carcinoma. This chain is built from TRBV9 and TRBJ2-7; 7 nucleotides in the junction match TRBD1. The sample comprised tumor-infiltrating cells from bladder cancer. The CDR3 is CASSVAGTDSYEQYF. The DNA reads TGTGCCAGCAGCGTAGCCGGGACAGACTCCTACGAGCAGTACTTC.